The source of this TCR beta chain is a study of human versus mouse CDR3 diversity and MHC coevolution. As for the study in general: Valid reads per sample ranged from about 0.6 x 10^7 to 1.7 x 10^7. Study-wide results and limits: By iCHAO1, human TCR beta clonotypes numbered roughly 1.7 million, the most.

With 4 bases removed from V and 0 bases from J, the gap between germline ends came to 17 bases. CDR1 is SGDLS, CDR2 YYNGEE, per germline. CDR3 length: 17 residues. Naive CD4 T cells, CD45RO-negative and CD62L-positive, were flow-sorted from PBMCs. On this clone itself: What it binds is unknown.

Sequencing used immunoSEQ multiplex PCR; TCRdb keeps in-frame clones, though not all of them. The sample carries 75,000 to 90,000 clones, around 93% recorded once. The rearrangement joins TRBV9 to TRBJ1-3; no reliable D call. Sequences were obtained from naive CD4+ T cells from blood. Subset here: CD45RO-negative CD62L-positive naive CD4 T cells. The TCR originated in a person aged 30 to 69 in good health. The DNA for the CDR3 is TGTGCCAGCAGCCCCCATCTCGTCTTAGACTCTGGAAACACCATATATTTT. This translates into CASSPHLVLDSGNTIYF.